This T cell receptor (beta chain) was sequenced during a study of CD8 T cells in ankylosing spondylitis (dated by TCRdb to about 2017). Describing the broader study: T cell receptor beta repertoires were profiled in healthy donors and ankylosing spondylitis patients so that disease-linked TCR variants could be found. Peripheral blood was sampled, and synovial fluid was also collected from ankylosing spondylitis patients. In total, the full study cohort was made up of roughly 100 healthy donors and more than 20 ankylosing spondylitis patients. Here is what the overall study found, with its caveats: Some TCR beta motif variants had previously been reported in synovial fluid and blood of reactive arthritis patients, which suggested common disease-initiation mechanisms. The disease-linked clones showed a CD8+ phenotype and occurred at relatively low frequencies in peripheral blood. The disease-linked clones were reported as significantly enriched in matched synovial fluid samples from ankylosing spondylitis patients. A TCR beta motif of several highly homologous amino acid variants appeared characteristic of blood from ankylosing spondylitis patients.

The data were produced on an Illumina HiSeq 2500. TCR beta libraries were prepared by quantitative 5'-RACE with molecular barcodes. Concerning the study's data processing: Disease-linked TCR variants were identified with a new computational method built on a probabilistic model of VDJ rearrangement. Clones were called with MiXCR by TCRdb after fastp trimmed the public reads at Q25, and only in-frame beta chains were retained. Rows are combined by CDR3 protein, so each entry shows the most common genes and DNA. TCRdb, not the original authors, processed these V and J calls. The table for this sample lists 750,000 to 850,000 distinct CDR3 sequences; roughly 10% of them were counted only once. Of the sample, 0.51% falls within the top ten clones. Turning to this clonotype: Its antigen remains unidentified. It has no much larger one-base neighbor in the sample; base qualities were not kept.

The sequence was collected from a male donor with ankylosing spondylitis. Sequences were obtained from blood, either unsorted or a sorted T cell fraction (not recorded which).

The CDR3 protein: CASTRRGTDTQYF. The sequenced DNA is TGTGCCAGCACGAGGCGGGGCACAGATACGCAGTATTTT. This receptor chain uses TRBV28 and TRBJ2-3; the D gene is possibly TRBD2, with 5 bases matching. Its CDR3 holds 13 amino acids, cysteine through phenylalanine. Here the CDR3 DNA is all that survives: 39 bases in frame from base 1. CDR1 MDHEN and CDR2 SYDVKM are derived from the germline V gene. V is pared back by 7 bases and J by 1 base, with 9 bases lying between the germline termini.